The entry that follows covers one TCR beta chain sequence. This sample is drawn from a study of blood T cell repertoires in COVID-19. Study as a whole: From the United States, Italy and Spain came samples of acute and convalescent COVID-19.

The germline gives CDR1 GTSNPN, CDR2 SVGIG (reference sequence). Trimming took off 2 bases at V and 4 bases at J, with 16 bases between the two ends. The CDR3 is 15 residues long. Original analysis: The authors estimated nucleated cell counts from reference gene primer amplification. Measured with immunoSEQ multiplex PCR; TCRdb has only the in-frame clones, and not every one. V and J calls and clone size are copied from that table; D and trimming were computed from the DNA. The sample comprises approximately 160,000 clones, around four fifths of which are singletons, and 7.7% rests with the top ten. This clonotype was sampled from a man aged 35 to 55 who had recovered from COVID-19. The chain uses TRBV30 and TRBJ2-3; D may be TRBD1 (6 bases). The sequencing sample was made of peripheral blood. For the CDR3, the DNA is TGTGCCTGGAGTTTGGGTCAGGGGTTGGCAGATACGCAGTATTTT. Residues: CAWSLGQGLADTQYF.